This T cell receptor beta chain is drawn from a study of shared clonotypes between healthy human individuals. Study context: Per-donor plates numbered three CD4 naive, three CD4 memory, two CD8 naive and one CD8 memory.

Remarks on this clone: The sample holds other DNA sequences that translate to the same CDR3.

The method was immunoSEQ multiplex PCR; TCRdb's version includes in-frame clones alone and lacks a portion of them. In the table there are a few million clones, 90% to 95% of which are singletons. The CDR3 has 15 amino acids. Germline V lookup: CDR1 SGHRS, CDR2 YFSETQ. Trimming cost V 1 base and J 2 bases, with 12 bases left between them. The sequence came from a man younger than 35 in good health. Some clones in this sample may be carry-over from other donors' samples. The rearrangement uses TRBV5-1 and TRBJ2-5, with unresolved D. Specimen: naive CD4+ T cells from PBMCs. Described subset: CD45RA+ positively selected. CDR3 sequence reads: CASSLLASTQETQYF. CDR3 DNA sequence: TGCGCCAGCAGCTTGTTGGCCTCCACACAAGAGACCCAGTACTTC.